What follows are 20 T cell receptor beta chains derived from one specimen sequenced in a study of cytomegalovirus exposure and HLA in healthy donors. Use of 60 Vbeta and 13 Jbeta primers characterized the PCR. Clones were read by immunoSEQ multiplex PCR, and TCRdb kept only the in-frame ones, dropping some. The table shows roughly 120,000 clones, with about four fifths occurring only once. Sequenced input: PBMCs. These receptors all stem from a man aged 30-40 years in good health and CMV-seropositive.

The chain recombines TRBV27 with TRBJ2-4; 16 nucleotides align to TRBD2. CDR1 and CDR2 (germline): MNHEY, SMNVEV (reference sequence). The CDR3 runs to 17 residues. V was clipped by 1 base and J by 6 bases; unmatched bases: 3. Written as DNA, the CDR3 is TGTGCCAGCAGTTTATGGGGACTAGCGGGGGGGGGAAACATTCAGTACTTC. Encoded protein: CASSLWGLAGGGNIQYF.

This rearrangement joins TRBV27 to TRBJ2-7; a possible D gene is TRBD2 (6 bases). Per germline, CDR1 MNHEY and CDR2 SMNVEV (reference sequence). There are 15 residues in the CDR3. Trimming left V 8 bases short and J 7 bases short, with 24 bases between. The CDR3: CASARGVGWEKEQYF. CDR3 DNA sequence: TGTGCCAGCGCACGCGGGGTGGGGTGGGAGAAAGAGCAGTACTTC.

As to this clone: At one of its ends the junction is not consistent with the germline gene, which may arise from a read error. The chain has TRBV6-1 and TRBJ2-7; possible D gene TRBD2, 5 bases. This CDR3 has 11 amino acids. Germline V lookup: CDR1 MNHNS, CDR2 SASEGT. The CDR3 region is CASGDWEEQYF. In DNA form, the CDR3 reads TGTGCCAGCGGTGATTGGGAGGAGCAGTACTTC.

CDR3 sequence (DNA): TGCGCCAGCAGCTTCGTGACAGGGATTAATGAGCAGTTCTTC. Amino acids: CASSFVTGINEQFF. This rearrangement joins TRBV5-1 to TRBJ2-1; the match to TRBD1 covers 7 bases. This CDR3 spans 14 amino acids. V shed 2 bases and J 7 bases; nucleotides not matched to a gene: 6. Germline loops: CDR1 SGHRS, CDR2 YFSETQ.

The rearrangement uses TRBV7-6 and TRBJ1-5; D not certain. CDR3 length: 16 residues. V was shortened by 2 bases and J by 0 bases, with 11 bases between the two germline ends. CDR1 and CDR2 (germline): SGHVS, FNYEAQ. In nucleotides, the CDR3 is TGTGCCAGCAGCTTATTTCCGAGATATAGCAATCAGCCCCAGCATTTT. This encodes CASSLFPRYSNQPQHF.

This rearrangement joins TRBV7-9 to TRBJ2-7; TRBD2 matches at 13 bases. This CDR3 is 16 amino acids long. Germline V gives CDR1 SEHNR, CDR2 FQNEAQ (reference sequence). V lost 6 bases to trimming and J lost 2 bases; unmatched junction nucleotides: 7. The chain's CDR3 is CASSPGLAGATYEQYF. The CDR3, as DNA: TGTGCCAGCAGTCCTGGACTAGCGGGGGCTACCTACGAGCAGTACTTC.

The chain has TRBV30 and TRBJ1-6; D is possibly TRBD1 (5 bases). This CDR3 contains 14 residues. The V gene lost 4 bases and the J gene lost 6 bases, with 13 bases spanning the gap. CDR1 is GTSNPN, CDR2 SVGIG, per germline (reference sequence). The CDR3, as DNA: TGTGCCTGGATTCGCGGGACGGCTAATTCACCCCTCCACTTT. Translation gives CAWIRGTANSPLHF.

A remark on this clone: Other DNA sequences within the sample encode an identical CDR3. The rearrangement links TRBV10-3 to TRBJ2-7; 8 bases match TRBD1. The length of the CDR3 is 15 residues. From germline, CDR1 is ENHRY and CDR2 SYGVKD. J lost 4 bases, V lost 0 bases, and 5 bases had no gene match. CDR3 sequence: CAISESTGGPYEQYF. The CDR3 DNA sequence: TGTGCCATCAGTGAGTCAACAGGGGGGCCGTACGAGCAGTACTTC.

This chain connects TRBV7-9 to TRBJ2-7; TRBD1 aligns across 9 bases. Trimming cost V 5 bases and J 6 bases; bases outside gene matches: 11. The CDR3 spans 15 residues. The germline V gene encodes CDR1 SEHNR and CDR2 FQNEAQ (reference sequence). CDR3 residues: CASSKAQGALGEQYF. The CDR3 DNA follows: TGTGCCAGCAGCAAGGCACAGGGGGCGCTTGGCGAGCAGTACTTC. Full variable domain (rest looked up from reference TRBV7-9 and TRBJ2-7): DTGVSQNPRHKITKRGQNVTFRCDPISEHNRLYWYRQTLGQGPEFLTYFQNEAQLEKSRLLSDRFSAERPKGSFSTLEIQRTEQGDSAMYLCASSKAQGALGEQYFGPGTRLTVT.

The rearrangement joins TRBV12-1 to TRBJ1-4. TRBV12-1 is described as a pseudogene. CDR3 length: 15 amino acids. CDR3 protein: CASSFGGRFNEKLFF. CDR3 sequence (DNA): TGTGCCAGCAGCTTTGGAGGGAGATTTAATGAAAAACTGTTTTTT.

The chain recombines TRBV7-2 with TRBJ2-2; TRBD2 matches 10 bases. Trimming took 5 bases from V and 5 from J; bases not matched to a gene: 11. Germline-derived CDR1 and CDR2 are SGHTA and FQGNSA. The CDR3 is 17 amino acids. Here the CDR3 reads CASSPILAGASTGELFF. In DNA, the CDR3 is TGTGCCAGCAGCCCCATCCTAGCGGGAGCCTCTACCGGGGAGCTGTTTTTT.

This chain links TRBV11-1 with TRBJ1-6; 10 nucleotides match TRBD1. The CDR3 is 19 residues long. In germline, CDR1 is SGHAT, CDR2 FQDESV (reference sequence). After removal of 5 bases from V and 5 bases from J, the junction contained 15 bases not matched to a gene. The CDR3 reads CASSQLFDRGRQHNSPLHF. The CDR3 DNA sequence: TGTGCCAGCAGCCAACTATTCGACAGGGGGCGGCAACATAATTCACCCCTCCACTTT.

The V and J genes are TRBV7-3 and TRBJ1-1; D is ambiguous. Germline lookup yields CDR1 SGHTA and CDR2 FQGTGA. Trimming left V 1 base short and J 5 bases short, with 14 bases between. This CDR3 spans 15 amino acids. The CDR3 nucleotides are TGTGCCAGCAGCTTAAGTCTCGCCTTGAGGACTGAAGCTTTCTTT. Amino acid sequence: CASSLSLALRTEAFF.

This clone showed up just a few times. The chain has TRBV10-3 and TRBJ2-3, with D perhaps matching TRBD2 (6 bases). The CDR3 is 18 amino acids. Germline assignment: CDR1 ENHRY and CDR2 SYGVKD. The germline V and J ends were trimmed by 0 bases and 0 bases, with 16 bases remaining between them. DNA for the CDR3: TGTGCCATCAGTGAGTCTCTTAATAGCGGTACAAGCACAGATACGCAGTATTTT. Its protein product is CAISESLNSGTSTDTQYF.

This chain connects TRBV5-1 to TRBJ1-2; D not certain. V was shortened by 4 bases and J by 4 bases, with 14 bases between the two germline ends. The CDR3 extends over 14 amino acids. Germline V gene lookup returns CDR1 SGHRS and CDR2 YFSETQ. The CDR3 here is CASSQNMAFYGYTF. In nucleotides, the CDR3 is TGCGCCAGCAGCCAAAATATGGCCTTCTATGGCTACACCTTC.

This clone was detected only once. V usage is TRBV7-3 and J usage is TRBJ1-1, with TRBD1 identical over 8 bases. Per germline, CDR1 SGHTA and CDR2 FQGTGA. Trimming at V came to 8 bases and at J to 4 bases, leaving 6 bases not matched to a gene. The CDR3 length is 13 residues. The DNA for the CDR3 is TGTGCCAGCTCGTGGACAGGGAGCACTGAAGCTTTCTTT. Protein: CASSWTGSTEAFF. Filled out from reference TRBV7-3 and TRBJ1-1, the complete variable domain reads GAGVSQTPSNKVTEKGKYVELRCDPISGHTALYWYRQSLGQGPEFLIYFQGTGAADDSGLPNDRFFAVRPEGSVSTLKIQRTERGDSAVYLCASSWTGSTEAFFGQGTRLTVV.

This chain uses TRBV28 with TRBJ2-7; 9 bases are a match to TRBD2. The J segment lost 4 bases and the V segment lost 2 bases, leaving 9 bases of the junction unmatched. Germline V lookup: CDR1 MDHEN, CDR2 SYDVKM. This CDR3 comprises 16 residues. CDR3 protein: CASSLETGGRGYEQYF. The DNA of the CDR3 is TGTGCCAGCAGTTTAGAGACAGGCGGGAGGGGGTACGAGCAGTACTTC.

V gene TRBV29-1 combines with J gene TRBJ2-2; D gene ambiguous. The V end lost 4 bases, the J end lost 0 bases, and 6 bases lay between the germline ends. The CDR3 covers 13 residues. CDR1 and CDR2 (germline): SQVTM, ANQGSEA. Here the CDR3 DNA reads TGCAGCGTTGGGCAGGCGAACACCGGGGAGCTGTTTTTT. This translates into CSVGQANTGELFF.

V is TRBV10-3 and J is TRBJ1-1, with D unresolved. V was cut by 0 bases and J by 1 base, with 6 bases left in between. The CDR3 length is 14 residues. Per the germline V gene, CDR1 is ENHRY and CDR2 is SYGVKD. The CDR3 protein is CAISESRENTEAFF. The CDR3 bases are TGTGCCATCAGTGAGTCGAGGGAGAACACTGAAGCTTTCTTT.

The chain combines TRBV7-2 with TRBJ1-5; unclear D gene. The ends were cut back, 1 base at V and 7 bases at J, with 8 bases in the middle. Germline loops: CDR1 SGHTA, CDR2 FQGNSA. The CDR3 covers 13 residues. The CDR3 DNA sequence: TGTGCCAGCAGCTTAGAGAGGGTCCAGCCCCAGCATTTT. Encoded protein: CASSLERVQPQHF.